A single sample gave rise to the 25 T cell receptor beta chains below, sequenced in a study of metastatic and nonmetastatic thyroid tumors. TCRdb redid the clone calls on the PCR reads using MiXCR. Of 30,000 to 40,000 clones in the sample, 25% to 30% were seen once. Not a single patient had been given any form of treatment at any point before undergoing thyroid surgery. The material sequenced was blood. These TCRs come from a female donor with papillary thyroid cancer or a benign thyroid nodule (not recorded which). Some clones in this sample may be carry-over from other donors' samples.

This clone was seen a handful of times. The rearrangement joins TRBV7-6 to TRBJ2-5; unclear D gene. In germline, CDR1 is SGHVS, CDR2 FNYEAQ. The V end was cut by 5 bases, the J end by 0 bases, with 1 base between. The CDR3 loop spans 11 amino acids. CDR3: CASSDQETQYF. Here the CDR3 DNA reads TGTGCCAGCAGCGACCAAGAGACCCAGTACTTC.

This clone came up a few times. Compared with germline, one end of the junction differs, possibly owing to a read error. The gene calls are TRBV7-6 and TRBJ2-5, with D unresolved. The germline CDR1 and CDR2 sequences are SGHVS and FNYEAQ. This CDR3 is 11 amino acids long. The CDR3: CVSSPGETQYF. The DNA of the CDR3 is TGTGTCAGCAGCCCTGGTGAGACCCAGTACTTC. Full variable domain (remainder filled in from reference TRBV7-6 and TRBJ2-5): GAGVSQSPRYKVTKRGQDVALRCDPISGHVSLYWYRQALGQGPEFLTYFNYEAQQDKSGLPNDRFSAERPEGSISTLTIQRTEQRDSAMYRCVSSPGETQYFGPGTRLLVL.

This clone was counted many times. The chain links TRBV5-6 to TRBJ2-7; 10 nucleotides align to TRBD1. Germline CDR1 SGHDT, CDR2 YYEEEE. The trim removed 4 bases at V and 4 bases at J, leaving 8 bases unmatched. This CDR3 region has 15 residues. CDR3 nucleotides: TGTGCCAGCAGCCTGCGACAGGGGGCGTGGTACGAGCAGTACTTC. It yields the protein CASSLRQGAWYEQYF.

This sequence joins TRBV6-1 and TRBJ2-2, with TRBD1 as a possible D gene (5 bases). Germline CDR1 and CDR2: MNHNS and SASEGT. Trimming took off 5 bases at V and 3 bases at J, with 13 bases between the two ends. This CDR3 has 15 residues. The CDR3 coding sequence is TGTGCCAGCAGTCCCAAGGACACCTACACCGGGGAGCTGTTTTTT. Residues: CASSPKDTYTGELFF.

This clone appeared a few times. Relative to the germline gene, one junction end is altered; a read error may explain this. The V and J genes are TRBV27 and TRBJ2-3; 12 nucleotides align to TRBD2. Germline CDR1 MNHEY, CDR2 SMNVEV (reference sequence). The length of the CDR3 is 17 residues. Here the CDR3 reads CASSSFSLAGGADTQYF. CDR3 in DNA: TGTGCCAGCAGTTCGTTTAGTCTAGCGGGAGGGGCAGATACTCAGTATTTT.

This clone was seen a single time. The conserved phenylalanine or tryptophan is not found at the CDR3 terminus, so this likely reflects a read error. The CDR3 loop is CASSPNSSPLHI. In DNA, the CDR3 is TGCGCCAGCAGTCCCAATAGTTCACCCCTCCACATT. The chain combines TRBV4-1 with TRBJ1-6; no reliable D call. Per the germline V gene, CDR1 is MGHRA and CDR2 is YSYEKL. CDR3 length: 12 residues. Trimming shortened V by 6 bases and J by 9 bases, and 9 bases separated the two germline ends.

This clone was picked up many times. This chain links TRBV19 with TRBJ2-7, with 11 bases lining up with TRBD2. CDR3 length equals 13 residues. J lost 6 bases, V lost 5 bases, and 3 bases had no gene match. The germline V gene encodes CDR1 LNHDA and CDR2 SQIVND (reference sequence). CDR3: CASSHGTSGEQYF. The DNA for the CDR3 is TGTGCCAGTAGTCACGGGACTAGCGGCGAGCAGTACTTC. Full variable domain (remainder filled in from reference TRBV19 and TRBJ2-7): DGGITQSPKYLFRKEGQNVTLSCEQNLNHDAMYWYRQDPGQGLRLIYYSQIVNDFQKGDIAEGYSVSREKKESFPLTVTSAQKNPTAFYLCASSHGTSGEQYFGPGTRLTVT.

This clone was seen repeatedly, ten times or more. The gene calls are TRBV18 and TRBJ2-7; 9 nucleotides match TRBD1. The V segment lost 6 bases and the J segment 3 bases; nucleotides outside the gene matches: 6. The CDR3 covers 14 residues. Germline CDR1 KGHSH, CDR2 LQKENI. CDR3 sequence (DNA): TGTGCCAGCTCCTGGACAGGGGAAGGCTACGAGCAGTACTTC. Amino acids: CASSWTGEGYEQYF.

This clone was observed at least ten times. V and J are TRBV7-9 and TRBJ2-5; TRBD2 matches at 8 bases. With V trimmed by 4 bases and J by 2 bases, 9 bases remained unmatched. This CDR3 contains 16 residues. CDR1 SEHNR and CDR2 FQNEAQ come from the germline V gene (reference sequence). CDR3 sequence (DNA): TGTGCCAGCAGCTCGGTAGCGGGATGGGGGCAAGAGACCCAGTACTTC. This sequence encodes CASSSVAGWGQETQYF.

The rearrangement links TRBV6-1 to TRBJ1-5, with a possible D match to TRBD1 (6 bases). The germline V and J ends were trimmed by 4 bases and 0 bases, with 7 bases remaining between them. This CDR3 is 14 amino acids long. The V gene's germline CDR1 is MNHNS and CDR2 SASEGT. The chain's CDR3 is CASSAGDSNQPQHF. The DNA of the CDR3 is TGTGCCAGCAGTGCAGGGGATAGCAATCAGCCCCAGCATTTT.

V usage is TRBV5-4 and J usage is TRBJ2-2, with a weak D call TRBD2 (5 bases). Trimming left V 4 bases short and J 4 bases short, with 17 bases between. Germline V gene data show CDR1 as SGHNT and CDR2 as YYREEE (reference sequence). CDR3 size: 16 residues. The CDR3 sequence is CASSPVEAVVTGELFF. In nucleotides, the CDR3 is TGTGCCAGCAGCCCCGTCGAAGCGGTAGTCACCGGGGAGCTGTTTTTT. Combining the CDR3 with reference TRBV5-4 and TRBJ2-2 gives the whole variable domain ETGVTQSPTHLIKTRGQQVTLRCSSQSGHNTVSWYQQALGQGPQFIFQYYREEENGRGNFPPRFSGLQFPNYSSELNVNALELDDSALYLCASSPVEAVVTGELFFGEGSRLTVL.

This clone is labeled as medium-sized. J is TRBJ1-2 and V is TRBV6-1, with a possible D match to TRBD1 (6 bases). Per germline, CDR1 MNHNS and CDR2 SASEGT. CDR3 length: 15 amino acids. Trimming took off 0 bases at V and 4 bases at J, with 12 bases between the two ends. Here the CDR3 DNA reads TGTGCCAGCAGTGAAGCGCTTCAGGGGTCCTATGGCTACACCTTC. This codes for CASSEALQGSYGYTF.

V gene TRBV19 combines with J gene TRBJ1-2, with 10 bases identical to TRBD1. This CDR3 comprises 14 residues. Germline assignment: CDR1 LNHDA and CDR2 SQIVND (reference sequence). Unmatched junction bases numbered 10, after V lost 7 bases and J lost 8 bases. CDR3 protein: CASKKDGTGVGYTF. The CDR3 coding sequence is TGTGCCAGTAAAAAGGACGGGACAGGGGTCGGCTACACCTTC.

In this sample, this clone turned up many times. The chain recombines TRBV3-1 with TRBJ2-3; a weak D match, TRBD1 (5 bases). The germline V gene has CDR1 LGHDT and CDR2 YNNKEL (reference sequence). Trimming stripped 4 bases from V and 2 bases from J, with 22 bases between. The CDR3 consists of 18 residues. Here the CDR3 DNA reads TGTGCCAGCAGCCCCCAAACCCTTCTCATCAGGGACACAGATACGCAGTATTTT. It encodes CASSPQTLLIRDTDTQYF.

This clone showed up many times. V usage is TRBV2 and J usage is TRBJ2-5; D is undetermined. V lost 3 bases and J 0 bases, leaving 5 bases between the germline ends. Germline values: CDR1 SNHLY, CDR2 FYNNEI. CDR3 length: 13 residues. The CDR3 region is CASSDGYQETQYF. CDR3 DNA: TGTGCCAGCAGTGACGGGTACCAAGAGACCCAGTACTTC.

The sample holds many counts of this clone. The CDR3 reads CATRGPGNQPQHF. The CDR3 bases are TGTGCCACCCGAGGACCCGGCAATCAGCCCCAGCATTTT. The V and J genes are TRBV24-1 and TRBJ1-5; no definite D call. V lost 9 bases and J lost 2, with 10 bases in between. Germline assignment: CDR1 KGHDR and CDR2 SFDVKD. The length of the CDR3 is 13 residues.

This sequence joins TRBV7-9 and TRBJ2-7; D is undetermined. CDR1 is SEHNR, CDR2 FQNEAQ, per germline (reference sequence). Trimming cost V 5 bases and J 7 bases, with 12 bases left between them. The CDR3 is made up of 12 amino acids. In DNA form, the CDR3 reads TGTGCCAGCAGCGACGACCGGGTGGAGCAGTACTTC. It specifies CASSDDRVEQYF.

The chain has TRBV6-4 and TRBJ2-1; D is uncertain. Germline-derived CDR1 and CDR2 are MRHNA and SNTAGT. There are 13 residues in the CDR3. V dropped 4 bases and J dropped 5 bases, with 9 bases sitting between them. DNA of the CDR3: TGTGCCAGCAGTGTTGGAGAAAACAATGAGCAGTTCTTC. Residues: CASSVGENNEQFF.

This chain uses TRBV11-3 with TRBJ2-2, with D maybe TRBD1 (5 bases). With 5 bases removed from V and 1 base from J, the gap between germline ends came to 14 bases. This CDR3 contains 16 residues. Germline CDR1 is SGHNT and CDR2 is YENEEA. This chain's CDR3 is CASSPRARQNTGELFF. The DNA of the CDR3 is TGTGCCAGCAGCCCCAGGGCCAGGCAGAACACCGGGGAGCTGTTTTTT.

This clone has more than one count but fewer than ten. This chain's CDR3 is CANRRGTGAYEQYF. The CDR3 DNA sequence: TGTGCCAACCGTAGGGGCACAGGGGCCTACGAGCAGTACTTC. This chain connects TRBV12-3 or TRBV12-4 to TRBJ2-7; 7 bases match TRBD1. J gave up 2 bases and V 10 bases, and 11 bases lay outside the gene matches. The CDR3 contains 14 residues.

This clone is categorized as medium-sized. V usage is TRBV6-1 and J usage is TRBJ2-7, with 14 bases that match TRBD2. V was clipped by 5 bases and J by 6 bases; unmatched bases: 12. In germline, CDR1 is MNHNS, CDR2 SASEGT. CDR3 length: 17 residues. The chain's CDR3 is CASSPGLAGGPGGEQYF. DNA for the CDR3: TGTGCCAGCAGTCCTGGACTAGCGGGAGGTCCGGGGGGCGAGCAGTACTTC.

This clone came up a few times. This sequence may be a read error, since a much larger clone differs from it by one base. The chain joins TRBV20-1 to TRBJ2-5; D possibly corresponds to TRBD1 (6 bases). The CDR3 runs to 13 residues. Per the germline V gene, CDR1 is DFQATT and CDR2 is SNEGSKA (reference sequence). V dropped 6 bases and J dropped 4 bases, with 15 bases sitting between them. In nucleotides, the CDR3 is TGCAGTGCCACGGACAGTATGGTAGAGACCCAGTACTTC. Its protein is CSATDSMVETQYF.

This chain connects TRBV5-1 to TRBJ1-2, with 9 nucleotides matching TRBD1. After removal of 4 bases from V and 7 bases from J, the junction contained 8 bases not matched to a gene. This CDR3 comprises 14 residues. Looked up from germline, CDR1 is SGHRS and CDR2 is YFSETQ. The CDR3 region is CASSLTGGVLGYTF. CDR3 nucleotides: TGCGCCAGCAGCCTGACAGGGGGAGTACTTGGCTACACCTTC.

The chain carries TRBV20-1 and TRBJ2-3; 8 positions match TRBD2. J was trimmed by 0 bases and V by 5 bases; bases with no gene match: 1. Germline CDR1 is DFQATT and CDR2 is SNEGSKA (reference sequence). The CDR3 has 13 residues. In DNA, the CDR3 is TGCAGTGCTGCGGGGGGAAGCACAGATACGCAGTATTTT. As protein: CSAAGGSTDTQYF.

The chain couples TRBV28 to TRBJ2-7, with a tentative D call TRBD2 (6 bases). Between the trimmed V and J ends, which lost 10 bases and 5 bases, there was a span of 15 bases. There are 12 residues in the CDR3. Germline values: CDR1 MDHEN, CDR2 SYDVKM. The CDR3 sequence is CATQWGVHEQYF. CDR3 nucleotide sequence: TGTGCCACCCAATGGGGGGTGCACGAGCAGTACTTC.